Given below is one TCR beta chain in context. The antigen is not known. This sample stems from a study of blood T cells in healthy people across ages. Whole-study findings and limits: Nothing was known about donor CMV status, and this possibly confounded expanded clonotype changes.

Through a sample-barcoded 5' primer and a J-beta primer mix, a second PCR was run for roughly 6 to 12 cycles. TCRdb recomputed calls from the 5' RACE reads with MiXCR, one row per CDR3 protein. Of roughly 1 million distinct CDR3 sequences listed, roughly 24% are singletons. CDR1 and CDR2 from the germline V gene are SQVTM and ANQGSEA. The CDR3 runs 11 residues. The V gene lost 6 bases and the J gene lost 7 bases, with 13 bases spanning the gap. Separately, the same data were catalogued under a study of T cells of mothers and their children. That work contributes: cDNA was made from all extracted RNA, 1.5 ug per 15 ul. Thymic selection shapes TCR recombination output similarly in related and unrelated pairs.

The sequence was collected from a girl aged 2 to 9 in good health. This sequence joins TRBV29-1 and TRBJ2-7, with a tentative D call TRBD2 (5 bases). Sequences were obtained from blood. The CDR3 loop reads CSVPKGSEQYF. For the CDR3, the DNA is TGCAGCGTCCCCAAAGGGAGTGAGCAGTACTTC.